These 14 T cell receptor beta chains share one sample of origin, sequenced in a study of control samples from healthy donors and cancer patients (dated by TCRdb to the early 2020s). Receptor libraries were prepared by the immunoSEQ multiplex PCR assay. TCRdb carries this immuneACCESS record with in-frame sequences only. Its versions omit some clonotypes, under half of them owing to an unresolved V gene in the studies checked, with the rest unexplained. In this sample the table shows 40,000 to 55,000 clones, more than 70% of which occur a single time. The ten most abundant clones make up roughly a tenth of the sample. The sample comprised PBMCs. These receptors were obtained from a woman aged 55-70 years with lung cancer.

J is TRBJ2-3 and V is TRBV27, with unresolved D. The CDR3 sequence is 13 residues long. Germline CDR1 MNHEY, CDR2 SMNVEV (reference sequence). V lost 2 bases and J lost 3, with 6 bases in between. The CDR3 DNA reads TGTGCCAGCAGTTTAGGGCTAACAGATACGCAGTATTTT. It is translated as CASSLGLTDTQYF.

The CDR3 here is CASRTGLQTGELFF. The CDR3, as DNA: TGTGCCAGCAGAACGGGACTACAAACCGGGGAGCTGTTTTTT. This chain connects TRBV6-5 to TRBJ2-2; 7 positions match TRBD2. The germline V gene has CDR1 MNHEY and CDR2 SVGAGI. There are 14 residues in the CDR3. V was clipped by 6 bases and J by 5 bases; unmatched bases: 6.

The CDR3 sequence is CASSQDLNTDTQYF. The DNA of the CDR3 is TGTGCCAGCAGCCAAGATCTTAACACAGATACGCAGTATTTT. The chain has TRBV3-1 (or the pseudogene TRBV3-2) and TRBJ2-3; D gene unclear. The CDR3 totals 14 residues. The ends were cut back, 0 bases at V and 2 bases at J, with 6 bases in the middle. CDR1 LGHDT and CDR2 YNNKEL come from the germline V gene (reference sequence).

The chain links TRBV15 to TRBJ2-3; TRBD1 matches 8 bases. Germline V gives CDR1 LNHNV, CDR2 YYDKDF (reference sequence). The length of the CDR3 is 16 residues. The trim removed 0 bases at V and 1 base at J, leaving 3 bases unmatched. This CDR3 reads CATSRDRGPGTDTQYF. The CDR3 DNA reads as TGTGCCACCAGCAGAGACAGGGGGCCGGGCACAGATACGCAGTATTTT. The full variable domain, with the rest looked up from reference TRBV15 and TRBJ2-3, is DAMVIQNPRYQVTQFGKPVTLSCSQTLNHNVMYWYQQKSSQAPKLLFHYYDKDFNNEADTPDNFQSRRPNTSFCFLDIRSPGLGDTAMYLCATSRDRGPGTDTQYFGPGTRLTVL.

The rearrangement links TRBV7-2 to TRBJ2-1; possibly TRBD2 for D (6 bases). The V end was cut by 1 base, the J end by 10 bases, with 11 bases between. The CDR3 spans 13 residues. Germline loops: CDR1 SGHTA, CDR2 FQGNSA. The CDR3 is CASSLEDSGEQFF. The CDR3 DNA reads TGTGCCAGCAGCTTAGAAGATAGCGGAGAGCAGTTCTTC.

The rearrangement links TRBV6-5 to TRBJ1-2; D is ambiguous. Germline V gives CDR1 MNHEY, CDR2 SVGAGI. V was trimmed by 2 bases and J by 5 bases, leaving 9 bases between them. This CDR3 is 13 amino acids long. CDR3 DNA: TGTGCCAGCAGTTACGGACTGCTGTATGGCTACACCTTC. Translating it yields CASSYGLLYGYTF.

The genes are TRBV7-2 and TRBJ2-3, with D perhaps TRBD2 (5 bases). V lost 2 bases, J lost 0 bases, and 6 bases lay in between. Germline CDR1 SGHTA, CDR2 FQGNSA. This CDR3 spans 14 amino acids. The CDR3 reads CASSLIASTDTQYF. DNA for the CDR3: TGTGCCAGCAGCTTAATAGCGAGCACAGATACGCAGTATTTT.

In this sample, this clone turned up once. The chain recombines TRBV7-9 with TRBJ1-3; D perhaps matches TRBD1 (6 bases). This CDR3 has 16 residues. V lost 5 bases, J lost 2 bases, and 16 bases lay in between. The germline gives CDR1 SEHNR, CDR2 FQNEAQ (reference sequence). The CDR3 sequence is CASSPRGQGTGNTIYF. As DNA, the CDR3 is TGTGCCAGCAGCCCCCGGGGCCAGGGGACTGGAAACACCATATATTTT.

The chain carries TRBV5-1 and TRBJ1-1; tentatively, D is TRBD1 (5 bases). Trimming took off 4 bases at V and 5 bases at J, with 9 bases between the two ends. Germline CDR1 and CDR2: SGHRS and YFSETQ. CDR3 size: 12 residues. This CDR3 reads CASSTRGTEAFF. CDR3 bases: TGCGCCAGCAGCACGAGGGGTACTGAAGCTTTCTTT.

This clone was seen once. The V and J genes are TRBV4-1 and TRBJ1-1, with D unclear. Germline-derived CDR1 and CDR2 are MGHRA and YSYEKL. V was cut by 0 bases and J by 4 bases, with 12 bases left in between. CDR3 size: 15 residues. Here the CDR3 reads CASSQDLWRSTEAFF. CDR3 bases: TGCGCCAGCAGCCAAGATCTTTGGCGGAGCACTGAAGCTTTCTTT.

The chain carries TRBV5-6 and TRBJ2-4; tentatively, D is TRBD1 (6 bases). The CDR3 sequence is 18 residues long. Germline CDR1 reads SGHDT; CDR2 reads YYEEEE. The V end was cut by 0 bases, the J end by 8 bases, with 24 bases between. The DNA for the CDR3 is TGTGCCAGCAGCTTGGTTCAGGGGACACGAAGAGATCGAGACATTCAGTACTTC. Translated: CASSLVQGTRRDRDIQYF.

This chain connects TRBV28 to TRBJ2-1, with 9 positions matching TRBD2. Looked up from germline, CDR1 is MDHEN and CDR2 is SYDVKM. V gave up 5 bases and J gave up 3 bases; unmatched junction bases: 5. This CDR3 is built from 15 residues. This CDR3 is CASSPAGGGYNEQFF. The CDR3 nucleotides read TGTGCCAGCAGTCCAGCGGGAGGAGGCTACAATGAGCAGTTCTTC.

The sample holds one count of this clone. This chain links TRBV24-1 with TRBJ1-4; 9 bases match TRBD1. The CDR3 spans 15 residues. From germline, CDR1 is KGHDR and CDR2 SFDVKD. V was clipped by 10 bases and J by 2 bases; unmatched bases: 7. CDR3 DNA: TGTGCCACAGGGGACAGGGCTGGCACTAATGAAAAACTGTTTTTT. This encodes CATGDRAGTNEKLFF.

The chain has TRBV7-9 and TRBJ1-1; D uncertain. The CDR3 is 14 residues long. CDR1 is SEHNR, CDR2 FQNEAQ, per germline (reference sequence). V was pared by 4 bases and J by 0 bases, with 9 bases between. CDR3 sequence (DNA): TGTGCCAGCAGCTCAGGTCTAGTGAACACTGAAGCTTTCTTT. Its translation is CASSSGLVNTEAFF. The full variable domain, completed using reference TRBV7-9 and TRBJ1-1, is DTGVSQNPRHKITKRGQNVTFRCDPISEHNRLYWYRQTLGQGPEFLTYFQNEAQLEKSRLLSDRFSAERPKGSFSTLEIQRTEQGDSAMYLCASSSGLVNTEAFFGQGTRLTVV.